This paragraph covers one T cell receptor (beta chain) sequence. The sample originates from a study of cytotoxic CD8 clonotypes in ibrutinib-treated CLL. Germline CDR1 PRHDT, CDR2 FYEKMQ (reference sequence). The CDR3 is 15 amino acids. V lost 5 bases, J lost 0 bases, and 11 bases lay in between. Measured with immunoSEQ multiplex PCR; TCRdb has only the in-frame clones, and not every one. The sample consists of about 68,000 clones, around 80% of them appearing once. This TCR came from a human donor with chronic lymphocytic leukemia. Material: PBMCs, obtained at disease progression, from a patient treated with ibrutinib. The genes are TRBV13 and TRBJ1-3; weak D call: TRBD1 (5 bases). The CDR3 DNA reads TGTGCCAGCAGCCTCGGGACCTACTCTGGAAACACCATATATTTT. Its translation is CASSLGTYSGNTIYF. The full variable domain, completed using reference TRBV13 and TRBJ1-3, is AAGVIQSPRHLIKEKRETATLKCYPIPRHDTVYWYQQGPGQDPQFLISFYEKMQSDKGSIPDRFSAQQFSDYHSELNMSSLELGDSALYFCASSLGTYSGNTIYFGEGSWLTVV.